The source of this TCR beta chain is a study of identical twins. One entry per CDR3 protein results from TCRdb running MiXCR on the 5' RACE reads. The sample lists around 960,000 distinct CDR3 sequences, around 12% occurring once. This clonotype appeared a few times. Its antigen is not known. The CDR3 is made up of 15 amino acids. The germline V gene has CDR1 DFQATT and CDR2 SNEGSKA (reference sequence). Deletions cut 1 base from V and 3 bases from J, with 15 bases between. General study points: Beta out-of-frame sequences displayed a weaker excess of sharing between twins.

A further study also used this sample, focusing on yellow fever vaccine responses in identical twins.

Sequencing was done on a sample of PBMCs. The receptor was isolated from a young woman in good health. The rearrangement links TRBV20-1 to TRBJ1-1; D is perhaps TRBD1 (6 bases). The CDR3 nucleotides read TGCAGTGCTAGAGCGGGTGGGGGGCAGGACACTGAAGCTTTCTTT. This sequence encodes CSARAGGGQDTEAFF.